The next 25 T cell receptor beta chains were all read from a single sample in a study of control samples from healthy donors and cancer patients. Sequencing used immunoSEQ multiplex PCR; TCRdb keeps in-frame clones, though not all of them. This sample has some 130,000 clones; 92% occur once, and the top ten carry around 5.8%. The sequencing sample was made of blood. The receptors originated from a man aged 18-30 years in good health.

This chain uses TRBV3-1 (or the pseudogene TRBV3-2) with TRBJ1-1; D unresolved. Trimming cost V 1 base and J 2 bases, with 17 bases left between them. The CDR3 contains 17 residues. Germline V lookup: CDR1 LGHDT, CDR2 YNNKEL (reference sequence). The CDR3 DNA sequence: TGTGCCAGCAGCCAAGCACGGCTCAGTAGTACCAACACTGAAGCTTTCTTT. Translated: CASSQARLSSTNTEAFF.

This sequence joins TRBV29-1 and TRBJ2-7, with no clear D. This CDR3 has 12 amino acids. V lost 6 bases and J 5 bases, leaving 14 bases between the germline ends. Germline assignment: CDR1 SQVTM and CDR2 ANQGSEA. CDR3 bases: TGCAGCGTAGCTAACAGCCCCCACGAGCAGTACTTC. This sequence encodes CSVANSPHEQYF.

This sequence joins TRBV11-3 and TRBJ2-7; a possible D gene is TRBD1 (6 bases). The CDR3 is 14 residues long. V lost 5 bases and J lost 6, with 17 bases in between. The germline gives CDR1 SGHNT, CDR2 YENEEA. This CDR3 is CASSGGRGDPEQYF. DNA of the CDR3: TGTGCCAGCAGCGGGGGCAGGGGTGATCCCGAGCAGTACTTC.

J is TRBJ1-1 and V is TRBV4-1; no firm D call. V was shortened by 0 bases and J by 4 bases, with 15 bases between the two germline ends. Looked up from germline, CDR1 is MGHRA and CDR2 is YSYEKL. The CDR3 has 16 amino acids. As DNA, the CDR3 is TGCGCCAGCAGCCAAGATCGGTTTGGGTTTATCACTGAAGCTTTCTTT. Translation: CASSQDRFGFITEAFF.

V is TRBV18 and J is TRBJ2-7; D may be TRBD1 (6 bases). In germline, CDR1 is KGHSH, CDR2 LQKENI. The CDR3 totals 15 residues. The V and J ends lost 3 bases and 0 bases respectively, with 12 bases between them. The chain's CDR3 is CASSPLGQSSYEQYF. The CDR3 DNA reads as TGTGCCAGCTCACCGTTAGGACAGAGCTCCTACGAGCAGTACTTC.

This clone was picked up one time. The rearrangement uses TRBV11-2 and TRBJ2-7; TRBD1 agrees at 7 bases. CDR3 length equals 19 residues. J gave up 3 bases and V 0 bases, and 17 bases lay outside the gene matches. From germline, CDR1 is SGHAT and CDR2 FQNNGV. The CDR3 bases are TGTGCCAGCAGCTTAGATGCGACCCTTATCGGGACAGAATACTACGAGCAGTACTTC. The encoded protein is CASSLDATLIGTEYYEQYF.

Here the CDR3 DNA reads TGTGCCAGCAGCTTGGATATATCGCAGCCCCAGCATTTT. Amino acid sequence: CASSLDISQPQHF. The chain is built from TRBV5-4 and TRBJ1-5, with unresolved D. Germline V gene lookup returns CDR1 SGHNT and CDR2 YYREEE (reference sequence). V lost 0 bases to trimming and J lost 7 bases, with 8 bases between them. The CDR3 has 13 residues.

The chain recombines TRBV20-1 with TRBJ2-3, with D unresolved. The CDR3 runs to 11 residues. V dropped 6 bases and J dropped 2 bases, with 6 bases sitting between them. Germline assignment: CDR1 DFQATT and CDR2 SNEGSKA (reference sequence). The DNA of the CDR3 is TGCAGTGCCCCCATCACAGATACGCAGTATTTT. It encodes CSAPITDTQYF.

This chain connects TRBV4-1 to TRBJ1-3; D perhaps matches TRBD1 (5 bases). Germline V gene sequence: CDR1 MGHRA, CDR2 YSYEKL. The length of the CDR3 is 15 residues. Trimming took 2 bases from V and 1 from J, leaving 9 bases between them. Here the CDR3 DNA reads TGCGCCAGCAGCCAACCACGGGGGTCTGGAAACACCATATATTTT. It codes for CASSQPRGSGNTIYF.

The chain has TRBV11-3 and TRBJ2-7, with D tentatively TRBD1 (6 bases). Per the germline V gene, CDR1 is SGHNT and CDR2 is YENEEA. V was cut by 5 bases and J by 5 bases, with 13 bases left in between. The CDR3 spans 13 residues. In DNA, the CDR3 is TGTGCCAGCAGCCCGGACAGCAACCACGAGCAGTACTTC. This sequence encodes CASSPDSNHEQYF.

The chain recombines TRBV11-2 with TRBJ2-3, with 13 bases identical to TRBD2. The ends lost 4 bases at V and 4 bases at J; junction bases unmatched: 8. The CDR3 extends over 17 amino acids. Germline V CDR1 and CDR2: SGHAT, FQNNGV. The CDR3 reads CASSSRLAGGRADTQYF. The CDR3 DNA follows: TGTGCCAGCAGCTCCCGACTAGCGGGGGGCCGTGCAGATACGCAGTATTTT.

V gene TRBV6-5 combines with J gene TRBJ1-2; D not certain. The CDR3 length is 15 residues. The V end was cut by 2 bases, the J end by 4 bases, with 14 bases between. Germline-derived CDR1 and CDR2 are MNHEY and SVGAGI. The CDR3 DNA reads TGTGCCAGCAGTTACATCTTGGGCAGAGGCTATGGCTACACCTTC. Protein sequence: CASSYILGRGYGYTF.

The chain couples TRBV29-1 to TRBJ1-2; 8 nucleotides match TRBD1. The J segment lost 5 bases and the V segment lost 6 bases, leaving 29 bases of the junction unmatched. The CDR3 contains 20 residues. CDR1 is SQVTM, CDR2 ANQGSEA, per germline. Here the CDR3 DNA reads TGCAGCGTCCCTGGACAGGGAAAGTCTTCGCCAGATCGGGGATCGTATGGCTACACCTTC. Protein sequence: CSVPGQGKSSPDRGSYGYTF.

The chain employs TRBV21-1 and TRBJ1-2; TRBD1, as called in the table, went unchecked against the DNA. TRBV21-1 is labeled a pseudogene. This CDR3 is built from 16 residues. This chain's CDR3 is CASSLPPKTGPYGYTF. The CDR3 bases are TGTGCCAGCAGCCTACCCCCAAAGACAGGGCCCTATGGCTACACCTTC.

This clone has a single count. This chain connects TRBV19 to TRBJ1-2; D is possibly TRBD1 (5 bases). CDR3 length: 13 amino acids. CDR1 is LNHDA, CDR2 SQIVND, per germline (reference sequence). The ends were cut back, 6 bases at V and 4 bases at J, with 12 bases in the middle. The CDR3: CASSWSRVYGYTF. As DNA, the CDR3 is TGTGCCAGTAGCTGGAGCAGGGTCTATGGCTACACCTTC.

CDR3 DNA: TGTGCCAGTAGTATGAACAGGGGGCTTGATCAGCCCCAGCATTTT. This translates into CASSMNRGLDQPQHF. The V call is TRBV19, the J call TRBJ1-5; 9 bases fit TRBD1. Germline V CDR1 and CDR2: LNHDA, SQIVND (reference sequence). The CDR3 has 15 residues. With V trimmed by 3 bases and J by 5 bases, 5 bases remained unmatched.

The rearrangement links TRBV12-3 or TRBV12-4 to TRBJ1-1; tentative D call: TRBD1 (5 bases). V dropped 6 bases and J dropped 0 bases, with 8 bases sitting between them. The CDR3 sequence is 13 residues long. For the CDR3, the DNA is TGTGCCAGCAGGCAACAGGTGAACACTGAAGCTTTCTTT. Amino acids: CASRQQVNTEAFF.

The V call is TRBV7-3, the J call TRBJ2-5, with 9 positions matching TRBD2. Germline V gene sequence: CDR1 SGHTA, CDR2 FQGTGA. The CDR3 consists of 16 residues. V lost 5 bases and J lost 5; bases outside the gene matches: 12. The CDR3 loop is CASSPLGGGARETQYF. In DNA, the CDR3 is TGTGCCAGCAGCCCACTGGGCGGGGGGGCCCGGGAGACCCAGTACTTC.

V gene TRBV7-2 combines with J gene TRBJ2-5; D gene ambiguous. Trimming removed 5 bases from V and 5 bases from J, with 6 bases in between. Per germline, CDR1 SGHTA and CDR2 FQGNSA. The CDR3 sequence is 11 residues long. In DNA, the CDR3 is TGTGCCAGCAGCCCACGGGAGACCCAGTACTTC. Its protein product is CASSPRETQYF.

This chain joins TRBV5-4 and TRBJ1-2; TRBD1 agrees at 10 bases. V was clipped by 1 base and J by 4 bases; unmatched bases: 4. The CDR3 consists of 15 residues. Germline V gene data show CDR1 as SGHNT and CDR2 as YYREEE (reference sequence). CDR3 residues: CASSLLGQGIYGYTF. In DNA form, the CDR3 reads TGTGCCAGCAGCTTGCTGGGACAGGGGATCTATGGCTACACCTTC.

The CDR3 sequence is CAWRSPGADTQYF. As DNA, the CDR3 is TGTGCCTGGAGGTCCCCCGGAGCAGATACGCAGTATTTT. The gene calls are TRBV30 and TRBJ2-3; D unclear. This CDR3 is 13 amino acids long. Trimming cost V 3 bases and J 4 bases, with 11 bases left between them. Germline CDR1 reads GTSNPN; CDR2 reads SVGIG (reference sequence).

The gene calls are TRBV11-2 and TRBJ1-3; D might be TRBD1 (6 bases). Trimming cost V 1 base and J 15 bases, with 16 bases left between them. The CDR3 has 13 residues. Germline CDR1 reads SGHAT; CDR2 reads FQNNGV. As DNA, the CDR3 is TGTGCCAGCAGCTTAGCCAGGGACACTCGGCCATATTTT. This codes for CASSLARDTRPYF.

This clone was recorded once. The chain uses TRBV28 and TRBJ2-7, with D possibly matching TRBD1 (8 bases). CDR3 size: 14 residues. Per germline, CDR1 MDHEN and CDR2 SYDVKM. With 8 bases removed from V and 6 bases from J, the gap between germline ends came to 20 bases. Written as DNA, the CDR3 is TGTGCCAGCTTACAGGGGGGGGCCAGATTCGAGCAGTACTTC. Translating it yields CASLQGGARFEQYF. The variable domain in full, completed from reference TRBV28 and TRBJ2-7, reads DVKVTQSSRYLVKRTGEKVFLECVQDMDHENMFWYRQDPGLGLRLIYFSYDVKMKEKGDIPEGYSVSREKKERFSLILESASTNQTSMYLCASLQGGARFEQYFGPGTRLTVT.

The rearrangement uses TRBV19 and TRBJ1-5; 9 nucleotides agree with TRBD1. From germline, CDR1 is LNHDA and CDR2 SQIVND (reference sequence). CDR3 size: 18 residues. J gave up 6 bases and V 6 bases, and 18 bases lay outside the gene matches. The CDR3 DNA sequence: TGTGCCAGTAGCATGGCCTCGCACAGGGGGCGCATGGGTCAGCCCCAGCATTTT. This translates into CASSMASHRGRMGQPQHF.

The chain uses TRBV7-3 and TRBJ2-5, with D perhaps assigned TRBD1 or TRBD2 (5 bases each). V gave up 6 bases and J gave up 5 bases, with 16 bases separating them. The CDR3 has 14 residues. From germline, CDR1 is SGHTA and CDR2 FQGTGA. CDR3 coding DNA: TGTGCCAGCAGTCTAGCAGGACAAGGGGAGACCCAGTACTTC. This encodes CASSLAGQGETQYF. Full variable domain (missing parts from reference TRBV7-3 and TRBJ2-5): GAGVSQTPSNKVTEKGKYVELRCDPISGHTALYWYRQSLGQGPEFLIYFQGTGAADDSGLPNDRFFAVRPEGSVSTLKIQRTERGDSAVYLCASSLAGQGETQYFGPGTRLLVL.